The T cell receptor beta chain described here comes from a study of T cells in Graves' hyperthyroidism and ophthalmopathy. Broader study findings: Blood samples included most of the expanded thyroid clonotypes exceeding 0.001. Before onset, ophthalmopathy was predicted by the model a median around 6.5 months earlier.

More than 8.5 ml of fresh peripheral blood supplied the PBMCs. This clonotype was seen ten or more times. Its antigen remains unknown. Regions amplified from RNA transcripts were the TCR beta CDR3 regions. An initial round of RT-PCR targeting the TCR CDR3 relied on the HTBI primer set. TCRdb passed the multiplex PCR reads through MiXCR, listing each CDR3 protein once. The table includes a few hundred thousand distinct CDR3 sequences, more than 12% detected once. The sequence came from a woman aged 40 to 50 with Graves' hyperthyroidism that later progressed to Graves' ophthalmopathy. Sequencing input: blood.

The CDR3 loop is CASSFGGSIFHEQYF. For the CDR3, the DNA is TGTGCCAGCAGCTTCGGGGGGTCTATCTTCCACGAGCAGTACTTC. The chain has TRBV7-9 and TRBJ2-7; 7 positions match TRBD2. Germline CDR1 SEHNR, CDR2 FQNEAQ (reference sequence). Losses at the gene ends were 3 bases for V and 5 bases for J; bases not matched to a gene: 10. CDR3 length: 15 amino acids. The whole variable domain, filled in from reference TRBV7-9 and TRBJ2-7, reads DTGVSQNPRHKITKRGQNVTFRCDPISEHNRLYWYRQTLGQGPEFLTYFQNEAQLEKSRLLSDRFSAERPKGSFSTLEIQRTEQGDSAMYLCASSFGGSIFHEQYFGPGTRLTVT.